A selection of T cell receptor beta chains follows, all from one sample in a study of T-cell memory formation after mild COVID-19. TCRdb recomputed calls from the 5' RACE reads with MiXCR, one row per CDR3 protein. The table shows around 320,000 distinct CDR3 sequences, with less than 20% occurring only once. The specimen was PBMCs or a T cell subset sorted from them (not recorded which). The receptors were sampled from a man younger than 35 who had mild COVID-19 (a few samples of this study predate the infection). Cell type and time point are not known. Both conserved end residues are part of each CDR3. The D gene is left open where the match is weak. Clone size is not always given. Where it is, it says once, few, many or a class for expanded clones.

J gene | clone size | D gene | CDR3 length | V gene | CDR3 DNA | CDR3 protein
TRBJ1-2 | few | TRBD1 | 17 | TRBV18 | TGTGCCAGCTCACCAAAGGGACAGGGTCGTCAGGGCTATGGCTACACCTTC | CASSPKGQGRQGYGYTF
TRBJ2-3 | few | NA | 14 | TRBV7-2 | TGTGCCAGCAGCTTCGTTGGTGGCACAGATACGCAGTATTTT | CASSFVGGTDTQYF
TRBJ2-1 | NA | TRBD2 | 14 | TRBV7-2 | TGTGCCAGCAGGGAGGGACTAGCGAGGGATGAGCAGTTCTTC | CASREGLARDEQFF
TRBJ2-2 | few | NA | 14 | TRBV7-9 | TGTGCCAGCAGCCCTCTTACGGGGACCGGGGAGCTGTTTTTT | CASSPLTGTGELFF
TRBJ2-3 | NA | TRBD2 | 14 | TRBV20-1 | TGCAGTGCAACCGGGGGGGCCCTCACAGATACGCAGTATTTT | CSATGGALTDTQYF
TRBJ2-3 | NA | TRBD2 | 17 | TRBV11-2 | TGTGCCAGCAGCCTCGGGGCTAGCGGGGGAAGCACAGATACGCAGTATTTT | CASSLGASGGSTDTQYF
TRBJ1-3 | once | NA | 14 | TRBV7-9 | TGTGCCACCACGGACTCCTACTCTGGAAACACCATATATTTT | CATTDSYSGNTIYF
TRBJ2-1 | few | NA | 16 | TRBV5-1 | TGCGCCAGCAGCTTGGAGGGACACCTCTCCTACAATGAGCAGTTCTTC | CASSLEGHLSYNEQFF
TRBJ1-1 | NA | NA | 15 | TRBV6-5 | TGTGCCAGCAGTTCCGTCAGTGTGGGGGGCACTGAAGCTTTCTTT | CASSSVSVGGTEAFF
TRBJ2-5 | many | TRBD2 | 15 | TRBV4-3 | TGCGCCAGCAGCCAAGGCGCTAGCGGGGTAAAGACCCAGTACTTC | CASSQGASGVKTQYF
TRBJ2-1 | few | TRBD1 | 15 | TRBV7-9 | TGTGCCAGCAGCTTCTACTCAACAGGGGGCGATGAGCAGTTCTTC | CASSFYSTGGDEQFF